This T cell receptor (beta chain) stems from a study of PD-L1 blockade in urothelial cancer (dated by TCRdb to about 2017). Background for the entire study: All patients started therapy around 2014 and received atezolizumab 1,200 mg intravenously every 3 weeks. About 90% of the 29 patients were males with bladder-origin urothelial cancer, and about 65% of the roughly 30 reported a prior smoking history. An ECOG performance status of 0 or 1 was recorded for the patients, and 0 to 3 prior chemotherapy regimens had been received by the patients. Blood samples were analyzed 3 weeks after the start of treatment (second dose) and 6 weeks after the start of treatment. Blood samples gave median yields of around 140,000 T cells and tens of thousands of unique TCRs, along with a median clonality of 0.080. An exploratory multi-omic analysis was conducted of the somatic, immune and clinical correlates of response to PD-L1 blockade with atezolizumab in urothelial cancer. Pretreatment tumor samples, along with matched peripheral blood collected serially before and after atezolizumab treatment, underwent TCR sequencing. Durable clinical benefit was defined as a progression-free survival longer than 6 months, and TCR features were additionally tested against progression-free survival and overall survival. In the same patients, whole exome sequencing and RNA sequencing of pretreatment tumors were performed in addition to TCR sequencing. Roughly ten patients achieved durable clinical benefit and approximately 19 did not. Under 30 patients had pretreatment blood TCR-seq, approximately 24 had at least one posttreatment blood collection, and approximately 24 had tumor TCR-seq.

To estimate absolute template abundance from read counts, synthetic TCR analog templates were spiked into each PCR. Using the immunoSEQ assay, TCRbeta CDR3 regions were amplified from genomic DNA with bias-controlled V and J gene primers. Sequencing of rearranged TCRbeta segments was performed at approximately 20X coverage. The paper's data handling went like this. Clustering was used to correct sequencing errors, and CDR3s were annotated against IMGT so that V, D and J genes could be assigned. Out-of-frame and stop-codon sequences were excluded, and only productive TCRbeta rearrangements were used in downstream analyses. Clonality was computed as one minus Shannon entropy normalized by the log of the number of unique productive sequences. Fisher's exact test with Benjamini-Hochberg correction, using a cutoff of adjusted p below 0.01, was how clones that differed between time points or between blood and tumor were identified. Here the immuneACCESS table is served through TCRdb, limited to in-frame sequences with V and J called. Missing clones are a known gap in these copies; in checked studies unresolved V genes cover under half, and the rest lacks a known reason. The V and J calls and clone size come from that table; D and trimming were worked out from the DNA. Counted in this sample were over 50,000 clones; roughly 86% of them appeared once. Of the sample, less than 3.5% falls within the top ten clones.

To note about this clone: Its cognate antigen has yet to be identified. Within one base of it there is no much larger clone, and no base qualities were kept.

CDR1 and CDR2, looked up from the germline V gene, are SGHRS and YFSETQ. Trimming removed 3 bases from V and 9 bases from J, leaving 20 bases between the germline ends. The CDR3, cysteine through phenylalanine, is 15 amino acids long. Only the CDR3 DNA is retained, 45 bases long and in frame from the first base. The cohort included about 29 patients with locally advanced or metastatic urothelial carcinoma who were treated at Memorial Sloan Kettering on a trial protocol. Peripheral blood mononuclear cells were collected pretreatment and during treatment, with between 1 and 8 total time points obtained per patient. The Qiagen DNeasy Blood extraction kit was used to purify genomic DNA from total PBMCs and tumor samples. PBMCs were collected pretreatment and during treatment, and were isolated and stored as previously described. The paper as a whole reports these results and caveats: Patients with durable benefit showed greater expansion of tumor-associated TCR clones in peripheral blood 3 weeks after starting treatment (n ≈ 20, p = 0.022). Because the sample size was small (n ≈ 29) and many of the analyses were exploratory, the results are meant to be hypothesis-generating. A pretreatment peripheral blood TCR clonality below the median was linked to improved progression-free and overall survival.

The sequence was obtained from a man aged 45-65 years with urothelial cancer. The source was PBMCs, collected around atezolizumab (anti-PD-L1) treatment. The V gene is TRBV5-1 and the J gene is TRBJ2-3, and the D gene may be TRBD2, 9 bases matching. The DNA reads TGCGCCAGCAGCTCGGGACAGGCGGGGGGGGACACGCAGTATTTT. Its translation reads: CASSSGQAGGDTQYF.